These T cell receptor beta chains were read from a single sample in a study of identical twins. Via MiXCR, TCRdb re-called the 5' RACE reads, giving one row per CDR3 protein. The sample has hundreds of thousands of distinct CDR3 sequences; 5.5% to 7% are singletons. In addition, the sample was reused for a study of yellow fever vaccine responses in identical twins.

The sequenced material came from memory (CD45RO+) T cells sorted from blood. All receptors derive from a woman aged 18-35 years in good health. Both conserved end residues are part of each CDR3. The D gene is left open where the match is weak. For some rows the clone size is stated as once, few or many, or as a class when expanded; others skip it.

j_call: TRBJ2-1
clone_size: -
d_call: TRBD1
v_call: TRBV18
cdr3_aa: CASSPPTGQGANEQFF
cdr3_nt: TGTGCCAGCTCACCACCGACGGGACAGGGGGCCAATGAGCAGTTCTTC

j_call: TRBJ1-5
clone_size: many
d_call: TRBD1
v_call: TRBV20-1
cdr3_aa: CSARDSPYSNQPQHF
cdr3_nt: TGCAGTGCCAGGGACAGTCCTTATAGCAATCAGCCCCAGCATTTT

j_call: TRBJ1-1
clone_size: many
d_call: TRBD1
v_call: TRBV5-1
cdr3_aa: CASSFTGQGNTEAFF
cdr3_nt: TGCGCCAGCAGCTTCACCGGACAGGGGAACACTGAAGCTTTCTTT

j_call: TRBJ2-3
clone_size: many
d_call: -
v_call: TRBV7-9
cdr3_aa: CASSFFTDTQYF
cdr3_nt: TGTGCCAGCAGTTTCTTCACAGATACGCAGTATTTT

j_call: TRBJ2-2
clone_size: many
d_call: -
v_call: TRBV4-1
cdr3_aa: CASGLFTGELFF
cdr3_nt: TGCGCCAGCGGACTGTTCACCGGGGAGCTGTTTTTT

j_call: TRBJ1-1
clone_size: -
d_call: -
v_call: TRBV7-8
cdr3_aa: CASSLQGRSTEAFF
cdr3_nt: TGTGCCAGCAGCCTCCAGGGGAGGAGCACTGAAGCTTTCTTT

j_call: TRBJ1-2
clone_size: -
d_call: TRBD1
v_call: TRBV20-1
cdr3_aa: CSGGGQAGYTF
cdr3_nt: TGCAGTGGGGGGGGACAGGCTGGCTACACTTTC

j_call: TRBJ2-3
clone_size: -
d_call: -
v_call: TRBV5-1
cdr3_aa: CASSLEGSTDTQYF
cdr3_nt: TGCGCCAGCAGCTTGGAGGGCAGTACAGATACGCAGTATTTT

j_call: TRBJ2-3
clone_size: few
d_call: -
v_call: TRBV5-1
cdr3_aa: CASSLIVWGEGTDTQYF
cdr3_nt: TGCGCCAGCAGCTTGATTGTTTGGGGCGAGGGCACAGATACGCAGTATTTT

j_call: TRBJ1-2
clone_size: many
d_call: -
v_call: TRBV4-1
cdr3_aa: CASSQRTLNYGYTF
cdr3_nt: TGCGCCAGCAGCCAACGGACACTTAACTATGGCTACACCTTC

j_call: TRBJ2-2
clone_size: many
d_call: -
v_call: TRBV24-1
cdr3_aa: CATSGGEYTGELFF
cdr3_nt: TGTGCCACCAGTGGGGGGGAGTACACCGGGGAGCTGTTTTTT

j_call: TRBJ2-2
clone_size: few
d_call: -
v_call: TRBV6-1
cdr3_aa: CASSMNWSTGELFF
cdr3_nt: TGTGCCAGCAGTATGAATTGGTCCACCGGGGAGCTGTTTTTT

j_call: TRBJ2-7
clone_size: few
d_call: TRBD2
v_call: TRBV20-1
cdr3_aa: CSASPSGSSAYEQYF
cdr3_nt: TGCAGTGCTAGTCCTAGCGGGAGCTCCGCCTACGAGCAGTACTTC

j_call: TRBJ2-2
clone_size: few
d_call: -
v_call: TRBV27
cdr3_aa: CASSPVKGIPYTGELFF
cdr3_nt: TGTGCCAGCAGTCCGGTTAAGGGGATTCCCTACACCGGGGAGCTGTTTTTT

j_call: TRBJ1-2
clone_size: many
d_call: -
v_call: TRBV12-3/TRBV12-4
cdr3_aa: CASSLTRANYGYTF
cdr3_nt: TGTGCCAGCAGTCTCACCAGAGCTAACTATGGCTACACCTTC

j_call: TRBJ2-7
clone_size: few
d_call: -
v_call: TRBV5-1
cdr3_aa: CASSPGIRQYF
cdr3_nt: TGCGCCAGCAGCCCGGGCATCAGGCAGTACTTC

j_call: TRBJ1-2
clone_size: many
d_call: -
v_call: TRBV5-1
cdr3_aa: CASSLGPQGTNYGYTF
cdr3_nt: TGCGCCAGCAGCTTGGGGCCGCAGGGTACGAACTATGGCTACACCTTC

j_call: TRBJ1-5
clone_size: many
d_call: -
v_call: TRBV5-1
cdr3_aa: CASSGSYSNQPQHF
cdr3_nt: TGCGCCAGCAGCGGGTCCTATAGCAATCAGCCCCAGCATTTT

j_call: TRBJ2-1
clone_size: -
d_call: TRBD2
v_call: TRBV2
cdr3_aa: CASTGTSSNEQFF
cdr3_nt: TGTGCCAGCACCGGGACTAGCTCCAATGAGCAGTTCTTC

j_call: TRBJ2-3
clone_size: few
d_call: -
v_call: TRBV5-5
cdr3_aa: CASSRGSSDTQYF
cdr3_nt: TGTGCCAGCAGCCGGGGCAGTTCCGATACGCAGTATTTT

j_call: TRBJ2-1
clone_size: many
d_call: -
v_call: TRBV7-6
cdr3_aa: CASSLGPQPGYNEQFF
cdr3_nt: TGTGCCAGCAGCTTAGGCCCCCAGCCCGGTTACAATGAGCAGTTCTTC

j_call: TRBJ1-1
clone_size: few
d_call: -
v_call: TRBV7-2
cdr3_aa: CASSKGRGNTEAFF
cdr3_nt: TGTGCCAGCAGCAAGGGACGGGGGAACACTGAAGCTTTCTTT

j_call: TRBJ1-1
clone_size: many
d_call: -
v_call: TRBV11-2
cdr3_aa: CASSPRVGGENTEAFF
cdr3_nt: TGTGCCAGCAGCCCTCGTGTCGGGGGGGAGAACACTGAAGCTTTCTTT

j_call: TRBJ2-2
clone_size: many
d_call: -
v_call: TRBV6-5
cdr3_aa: CASSYLKPAAVANTGELFF
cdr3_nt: TGTGCCAGCAGTTACCTCAAGCCGGCGGCCGTCGCGAACACCGGGGAGCTGTTTTTT